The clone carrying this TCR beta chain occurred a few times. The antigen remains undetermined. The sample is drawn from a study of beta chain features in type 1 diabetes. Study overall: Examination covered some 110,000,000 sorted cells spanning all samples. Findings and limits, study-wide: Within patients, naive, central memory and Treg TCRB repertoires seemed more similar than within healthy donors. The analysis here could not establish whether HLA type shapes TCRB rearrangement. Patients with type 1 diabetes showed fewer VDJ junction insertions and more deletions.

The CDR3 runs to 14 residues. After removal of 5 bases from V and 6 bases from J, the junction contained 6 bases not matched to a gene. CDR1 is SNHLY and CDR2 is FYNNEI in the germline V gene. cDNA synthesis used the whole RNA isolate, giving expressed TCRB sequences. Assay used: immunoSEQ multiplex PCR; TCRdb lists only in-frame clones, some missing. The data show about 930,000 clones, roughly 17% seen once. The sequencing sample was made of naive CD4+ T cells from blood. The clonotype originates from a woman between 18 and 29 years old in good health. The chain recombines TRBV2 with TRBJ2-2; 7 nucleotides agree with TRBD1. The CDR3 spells CASSTQGVAGELFF. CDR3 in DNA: TGTGCCAGCAGTACTCAGGGGGTTGCCGGGGAGCTGTTTTTT.